The T cell receptor (beta chain) described here comes from a study of regulatory T cells in long-lasting Graves disease. Study-level information: Graves' patients, diagnosed recently, had received antithyroid drugs under 3 months. Study-level points and caveats: Newly diagnosed disease favored TRBV20-1 and TRBJ2-1 over persistent disease.

This clonotype was counted many times. Antigen unknown. The CDR3 extends over 15 amino acids. The J segment lost 4 bases and the V segment lost 5 bases, leaving 9 bases of the junction unmatched. CDR1 and CDR2 from the germline V gene are KGHSH and LQKENI. Building of the TCR beta libraries involved iRepertoire HTBI primers and Arm-PCR of CDR3 regions. TCRdb reanalysed the multiplex PCR reads using MiXCR and keeps one entry per CDR3 protein. The table shows around 360,000 distinct CDR3 sequences, with under 20% occurring only once. Time point meaning: newly diagnosed GD, antithyroid drugs for less than 3 months. Generation of the TCR library employed RNA extracted from PBMCs. These same records also appear under a second study, on T cells in Graves' hyperthyroidism and ophthalmopathy. That investigation notes: Participants, patients aged 18 to 65, had newly diagnosed hyperthyroidism with a duration under 2 months. An initial round of RT-PCR targeting the TCR CDR3 relied on the HTBI primer set.

This clonotype was sampled from a young woman with Graves disease. The chain has TRBV18 and TRBJ1-2; 8 nucleotides agree with TRBD1. Material: peripheral blood mononuclear cells (PBMCs), obtained at new diagnosis, from a patient treated with antithyroid drugs. Here the CDR3 reads CASSSDTTGGYGYTF. CDR3 DNA sequence: TGTGCCAGCTCATCGGACACTACAGGGGGCTATGGCTACACCTTC.